Described below is a single T cell receptor (beta chain) sequence and its context. The source of the sample is a study of cytomegalovirus exposure and HLA in healthy donors. PCR primers comprised 60 Vbeta and 13 Jbeta primers. TCRdb's copy holds only in-frame clones and misses some; the assay was immunoSEQ multiplex PCR. The sample has roughly 98,000 clones; around two thirds are singletons. This CDR3 comprises 12 residues. Germline V gene sequence: CDR1 SGHAT, CDR2 FQDESV (reference sequence). The V end was cut by 6 bases, the J end by 8 bases, with 13 bases between. The TCR sequence derives from a woman aged 25 to 39 in good health and CMV-seropositive. This rearrangement joins TRBV11-1 to TRBJ1-2; a possible D gene is TRBD1 (5 bases). Sequencing was carried out using PBMCs. The CDR3, as DNA: TGTGCCAGCAGTGAGGGACTCCGGGGCTACACCTTC. It yields the protein CASSEGLRGYTF.